The next 6 T cell receptor beta chains were all read from a single sample in a study of early stage breast cancer tumors (dated by TCRdb to about 2017). The library was built by means of the immunoSEQ multiplex PCR assay. TCRdb carries this immuneACCESS record with in-frame sequences only. Its versions omit some clonotypes, under half of them owing to an unresolved V gene in the studies checked, with the rest unexplained. For this sample there are approximately 75,000 clones; approximately 80% appear just once. The ten largest clones add up to roughly 4.7% of the sample. Sequencing used blood. The receptors stem from a person aged 35 to 50 with breast cancer.

This clone was found once. The V call is TRBV13, the J call TRBJ2-2, with D perhaps matching TRBD2 (6 bases). Looked up from germline, CDR1 is PRHDT and CDR2 is FYEKMQ (reference sequence). The CDR3 has 14 amino acids. V gave up 5 bases and J gave up 6 bases, with 13 bases separating them. The DNA for the CDR3 is TGTGCCAGCAGCCTCCCTAGCGTCGCCGGGGAGCTGTTTTTT. Protein sequence: CASSLPSVAGELFF.

V and J are TRBV28 and TRBJ1-4, with D perhaps matching TRBD1 (6 bases). The CDR3 is 17 residues long. The V gene lost 2 bases and the J gene lost 0 bases, with 13 bases spanning the gap. Germline V CDR1 and CDR2: MDHEN, SYDVKM. The CDR3 sequence: CASSLEAGVATNEKLFF. The DNA for the CDR3 is TGTGCCAGCAGTTTAGAGGCAGGGGTCGCAACTAATGAAAAACTGTTTTTT. Supplemented by reference TRBV28 and TRBJ1-4, the full variable domain reads DVKVTQSSRYLVKRTGEKVFLECVQDMDHENMFWYRQDPGLGLRLIYFSYDVKMKEKGDIPEGYSVSREKKERFSLILESASTNQTSMYLCASSLEAGVATNEKLFFGSGTQLSVL.

The chain couples TRBV28 to TRBJ2-2; 7 bases fit TRBD1. There are 15 residues in the CDR3. The germline gives CDR1 MDHEN, CDR2 SYDVKM. Trimming cost V 5 bases and J 0 bases; bases outside gene matches: 3. CDR3 amino acids: CASSLQGANTGELFF. The CDR3 DNA reads as TGTGCCAGCAGTCTTCAGGGGGCGAACACCGGGGAGCTGTTTTTT.

CDR3 residues: CASSKETTRITGELFF. Written as DNA, the CDR3 is TGTGCCAGCAGCAAAGAGACGACTAGAATCACCGGGGAGCTGTTTTTT. This chain connects TRBV21-1 to TRBJ2-2; TRBD2 reflects the table's D call only, with no check against the DNA. TRBV21-1 is deemed a pseudogene. CDR3 length equals 16 residues.

This clone has a handful of counts. The sample has other DNA sequences that encode this CDR3 too. V and J are TRBV28 and TRBJ1-1; 7 nucleotides agree with TRBD1. The CDR3 extends over 12 amino acids. The ends lost 2 bases at V and 8 bases at J; junction bases unmatched: 2. Germline V gene lookup returns CDR1 MDHEN and CDR2 SYDVKM. The DNA of the CDR3 is TGTGCCAGCAGTTTAACACAGGGGGAAGCTTTCTTT. Protein sequence: CASSLTQGEAFF.

This clone was found once. The chain recombines TRBV27 with TRBJ2-1; 8 bases map to TRBD2. The CDR3 runs 18 residues. The germline CDR1 and CDR2 sequences are MNHEY and SMNVEV (reference sequence). The V gene end was trimmed by 6 bases and the J gene end by 0 bases; junction bases not matched to a gene: 13. The DNA of the CDR3 is TGTGCCAGCAGGGGCCTCGGGAGGGCCTCGAGCTCCTACAATGAGCAGTTCTTC. It yields the protein CASRGLGRASSSYNEQFF.